This is a list of T cell receptor beta chains from one sample in a study of early T cells in non-severe SARS-CoV-2 infection. TCRdb reprocessed the 5' RACE reads via MiXCR and lists one record per CDR3 protein. The sample shows under 80,000 distinct CDR3 sequences, around a tenth of them seen only once. The sequenced material came from whole blood. The receptors here all came from an adult who was a healthcare worker with PCR-confirmed SARS-CoV-2 infection or an uninfected control (not recorded which). The CDR3 runs from the conserved cysteine through the conserved F or W. The order of the fields is J gene, D gene, V gene, clone size, CDR3 protein, CDR3 DNA. A D gene is named only where the DNA matches it firmly. A clone size is listed for some rows: how often the clone was seen (once, few, many), or a class if it is expanded.

TRBJ2-1 . TRBV4-2 many CASSYSGIYNEQFF TGTGCCAGCAGCTACTCAGGGATCTACAATGAGCAGTTCTTC
TRBJ2-1 TRBD2 TRBV11-1 . CASSLLTSVVDEQFF TGTGCCAGCAGCTTACTGACTAGCGTGGTGGATGAGCAGTTCTTC
TRBJ2-5 . TRBV6-2/TRBV6-3 many CASSLSRAARGQYF TGTGCCAGCAGTTTGAGCAGGGCCGCGAGGGGCCAGTACTTC
TRBJ2-3 . TRBV20-1 . CSARDSPDTQYF TGCAGTGCTAGAGATAGCCCCGATACGCAGTATTTT
TRBJ2-5 TRBD1 TRBV19 few CASRPSGQAQETQYF TGTGCCAGTAGACCCTCGGGACAGGCACAAGAGACCCAGTACTTC
TRBJ2-1 . TRBV6-5 many CASSRRGRPYNEQFF TGTGCCAGCAGTCGACGAGGACGGCCCTACAATGAGCAGTTCTTC
TRBJ2-3 . TRBV7-8 few CASSLISADTQYF TGTGCCAGCAGCTTAATCTCCGCAGATACGCAGTATTTT
TRBJ2-1 . TRBV18 many CASSPLEGYEQFF TGTGCCAGCTCACCTCTTGAGGGGTATGAGCAGTTCTTC
TRBJ1-5 . TRBV7-9 many CASSFVDSNQPQHF TGTGCCAGCAGCTTCGTCGACAGCAATCAGCCCCAGCATTTT
TRBJ1-4 . TRBV6-5 . CASSYSKSDPEKLFF TGTGCCAGCAGTTACTCGAAATCAGACCCAGAGAAACTGTTTTTT
TRBJ1-2 . TRBV29-1 many CSVGQPGSYGYTF TGCAGCGTTGGTCAACCAGGTTCCTATGGCTACACCTTC
TRBJ1-2 . TRBV6-5 . CASSYSIPGAGGSYTF TGTGCCAGCAGTTACTCGATTCCAGGGGCGGGAGGTAGCTACACCTTC
TRBJ2-1 . TRBV27 many CASSFGREQFF TGTGCCAGCAGTTTTGGTAGAGAGCAGTTCTTC
TRBJ2-7 TRBD1 TRBV27 many CVSSRTGTGEQYF TGTGTCTCTAGTAGGACAGGGACGGGCGAGCAGTACTTC
TRBJ2-7 . TRBV20-1 . CSARDLGSYEQYF TGCAGTGCTAGAGATCTAGGGTCATACGAGCAGTACTTC
TRBJ1-1 . TRBV3-1 . CASSKRPILSTEAFF TGTGCCAGCAGCAAAAGGCCCATTTTGAGTACTGAAGCTTTCTTT
TRBJ1-1 . TRBV13 many CASSLVAGEAFF TGTGCCAGCAGCTTAGTAGCAGGTGAAGCTTTCTTT
TRBJ2-7 TRBD2 TRBV29-1 . CSVEVAGASYEQYF TGCAGCGTTGAAGTGGCGGGAGCATCCTACGAGCAGTACTTC
TRBJ1-2 . TRBV25-1 . CASTHEGNYGYTF TGTGCCAGCACCCACGAGGGTAACTATGGCTACACCTTC
TRBJ2-7 TRBD2 TRBV5-5 many CASSLGTSGRARHYEQYF TGTGCCAGCAGCTTGGGGACTAGCGGGAGGGCCCGACACTACGAGCAGTACTTC
TRBJ1-2 . TRBV12-3/TRBV12-4 few CASSIPGTGGYTF TGTGCCAGCAGCATACCAGGGACTGGTGGCTACACCTTC
TRBJ2-1 . TRBV12-3/TRBV12-4 many CASSPTSQGGNEQFF TGTGCCAGCAGCCCTACTAGTCAAGGGGGCAATGAGCAGTTCTTC
TRBJ1-1 . TRBV13 many CASSLTGDLNTEAFF TGTGCCAGCAGCTTAACCGGTGATCTTAACACTGAAGCTTTCTTT
TRBJ2-5 TRBD2 TRBV5-1 many CASSFTSGIGQETQYF TGCGCCAGCAGCTTCACTAGCGGGATAGGCCAAGAGACCCAGTACTTC
TRBJ2-7 . TRBV6-2/TRBV6-3 many CASKGSSYEQYF TGTGCCAGCAAGGGGAGCTCCTACGAGCAGTACTTC